The 20 T cell receptor beta chains below come from one sample, sequenced in a study of T cell responses to AZD1222 COVID-19 vaccine. Assay: immunoSEQ multiplex PCR; the TCRdb copy retains only in-frame clones and omits some. Of around 130,000 clones detected, approximately 85% appear once; the ten largest clones hold about 1.5%. Specimen: peripheral blood, collected on day 0 of AZD1222 vaccination. The receptors come from an adult in good health.

This clone was counted a single time. The chain is built from TRBV24-1 and TRBJ2-2; 7 bases fit TRBD1. J lost 6 bases, V lost 4 bases, and 13 bases had no gene match. CDR3 length equals 17 residues. Germline V gene data show CDR1 as KGHDR and CDR2 as SFDVKD. DNA for the CDR3: TGTGCCACCAGTGACCCCCCTCCGACAGGGTTGGCCGGGGAGCTGTTTTTT. As protein: CATSDPPPTGLAGELFF.

J is TRBJ2-7 and V is TRBV5-1, with 8 nucleotides matching TRBD2. After removal of 3 bases from V and 4 bases from J, the junction contained 15 bases not matched to a gene. Germline V gives CDR1 SGHRS, CDR2 YFSETQ. The CDR3 consists of 17 residues. The CDR3 is CASSSRGSSGSAYEQYF. The CDR3 nucleotides are TGCGCCAGCAGCTCCAGGGGTTCCAGCGGGAGTGCATACGAGCAGTACTTC. Complete variable domain (other parts from reference TRBV5-1 and TRBJ2-7): KAGVTQTPRYLIKTRGQQVTLSCSPISGHRSVSWYQQTPGQGLQFLFEYFSETQRNKGNFPGRFSGRQFSNSRSEMNVSTLELGDSALYLCASSSRGSSGSAYEQYFGPGTRLTVT.

The chain couples TRBV19 to TRBJ2-3; possibly TRBD1 for D (6 bases). Germline CDR1 is LNHDA and CDR2 is SQIVND (reference sequence). The CDR3 is 15 amino acids. V was trimmed by 4 bases and J by 3 bases, leaving 14 bases between them. This chain's CDR3 is CASSRKGVETDTQYF. CDR3 bases: TGTGCCAGTAGTAGAAAGGGGGTTGAAACAGATACGCAGTATTTT.

The V and J genes are TRBV7-2 and TRBJ2-7; D not resolved. The V gene's germline CDR1 is SGHTA and CDR2 FQGNSA. V was clipped by 7 bases and J by 3 bases, with 13 bases between them. The CDR3 sequence is 13 residues long. CDR3 protein: CASTSRAVYEQYF. CDR3 coding DNA: TGTGCCAGCACCTCTAGAGCAGTCTACGAGCAGTACTTC.

The chain recombines TRBV19 with TRBJ1-4; 7 nucleotides match TRBD1. CDR3 length equals 15 residues. The V and J ends lost 7 bases and 6 bases, in that order; junction bases with no gene match: 11. Germline assignment: CDR1 LNHDA and CDR2 SQIVND (reference sequence). CDR3 sequence: CASTAFGTADEKLFF. DNA of the CDR3: TGTGCCAGTACAGCATTCGGGACAGCCGATGAAAAACTGTTTTTT.

V gene TRBV24-1 combines with J gene TRBJ2-7, with 9 bases lining up with TRBD1. CDR1 KGHDR and CDR2 SFDVKD come from the germline V gene. The CDR3 totals 15 residues. After removal of 3 bases from V and 3 bases from J, the junction contained 5 bases not matched to a gene. DNA for the CDR3: TGTGCCACCAGTGATCCGGGACAGGGTAACTACGAGCAGTACTTC. Translated, it gives CATSDPGQGNYEQYF.

The CDR3 DNA sequence: TGTGCCAGCAGCTTAGCGCAGGGGACTGAAGCTTTCTTT. It is translated as CASSLAQGTEAFF. This sequence joins TRBV7-9 and TRBJ1-1; D is possibly TRBD1 (6 bases). Germline loops: CDR1 SEHNR, CDR2 FQNEAQ (reference sequence). This CDR3 is 13 amino acids long. V was clipped by 0 bases and J by 5 bases, with 7 bases between them.

The V gene is TRBV2, the J gene TRBJ1-6; 7 nucleotides align to TRBD1. Germline assignment: CDR1 SNHLY and CDR2 FYNNEI. After removal of 7 bases from V and 7 bases from J, the junction contained 7 bases not matched to a gene. The CDR3 sequence is 14 residues long. This chain's CDR3 is CASIGGTDNSPLHF. The DNA for the CDR3 is TGTGCCAGCATCGGCGGGACAGACAATTCACCCCTCCACTTT.

This clone was observed a few times. Other DNA sequences from this sample encode an identical CDR3 as well. The CDR3 DNA is TGTGCCAGCAGCTTAGGCACAGATACGCAGTATTTT. This gives the protein CASSLGTDTQYF. The V and J genes are TRBV7-8 and TRBJ2-3; the D is unclear. Germline lookup yields CDR1 SGHVS and CDR2 FQNEAQ. CDR3 size: 12 residues. V lost 1 base to trimming and J lost 1 base, with 0 bases between them.

The chain has TRBV27 and TRBJ1-1, with D uncertain. Germline lookup yields CDR1 MNHEY and CDR2 SMNVEV (reference sequence). The CDR3 is 11 residues long. The V and J ends lost 6 bases and 0 bases respectively, with 2 bases between them. The CDR3 DNA follows: TGTGCCAGCAGATTGAACACTGAAGCTTTCTTT. It translates to CASRLNTEAFF.

The gene calls are TRBV19 and TRBJ2-2; 13 bases are shared with TRBD2. The J segment lost 6 bases and the V segment lost 7 bases, leaving 8 bases of the junction unmatched. CDR3 length: 16 amino acids. In germline, CDR1 is LNHDA, CDR2 SQIVND (reference sequence). The CDR3 DNA sequence: TGTGCCAGTATTCTCTGGACTAGCGGGAGAGCCGGGGAGCTGTTTTTT. Translating it yields CASILWTSGRAGELFF.

This chain uses TRBV6-6 with TRBJ1-5; no firm D call. Trimming pared 8 bases from V and 1 base from J, leaving 6 bases between. Germline V gives CDR1 MNHNY, CDR2 SVGAGI (reference sequence). There are 12 residues in the CDR3. For the CDR3, the DNA is TGTGCCAGCTCGGGGAGCAATCAGCCCCAGCATTTT. Its translation: CASSGSNQPQHF.

This clone appeared once. The chain uses TRBV18 and TRBJ2-3, with 9 bases matching TRBD1. From germline, CDR1 is KGHSH and CDR2 LQKENI. Trimming removed 6 bases from V and 5 bases from J; junction bases left unmatched: 12. This CDR3 is built from 16 residues. The CDR3 coding sequence is TGTGCCAGCTCGTACTACACCGGGACAGGGATAGATACGCAGTATTTT. Its protein is CASSYYTGTGIDTQYF.

V usage is TRBV5-4 and J usage is TRBJ2-5; D might be TRBD2 (6 bases). V lost 4 bases and J 2 bases, leaving 15 bases between the germline ends. CDR3 length: 15 residues. CDR1 and CDR2 (germline): SGHNT, YYREEE (reference sequence). CDR3 in DNA: TGTGCCAGCAGCCCGCCGGGTGGGGGGCAAGAGACCCAGTACTTC. This translates into CASSPPGGGQETQYF.

The CDR3 region is CASSQEGRVANAEQYF. In DNA form, the CDR3 reads TGCGCCAGCAGCCAAGAAGGTCGAGTTGCCAACGCGGAGCAGTACTTC. The chain combines TRBV4-1 with TRBJ2-7; D unresolved. Germline-derived CDR1 and CDR2 are MGHRA and YSYEKL. CDR3 length: 16 residues. With 0 bases removed from V and 7 bases from J, the gap between germline ends came to 19 bases.

The chain employs TRBV3-1 (or the pseudogene TRBV3-2) and TRBJ2-5; a weak D match, TRBD2 (6 bases). V lost 3 bases, J lost 2 bases, and 13 bases lay in between. This CDR3 spans 15 amino acids. Germline CDR1 reads LGHDT; CDR2 reads YNNKEL (reference sequence). The CDR3 here is CASSQGGGRQETQYF. DNA of the CDR3: TGTGCCAGCAGCCAGGGGGGAGGTAGACAAGAGACCCAGTACTTC.

The chain uses TRBV19 and TRBJ1-1, with D possibly matching TRBD1 (6 bases). The ends were cut back, 4 bases at V and 4 bases at J, with 16 bases in the middle. The CDR3 has 15 amino acids. Germline loops: CDR1 LNHDA, CDR2 SQIVND (reference sequence). Here the CDR3 reads CASSNTGWRGTEAFF. CDR3 DNA sequence: TGTGCCAGTAGTAACACAGGGTGGCGGGGCACTGAAGCTTTCTTT.

The rearrangement joins TRBV5-1 to TRBJ1-2, with 8 bases matching TRBD1. V shed 4 bases, J shed 8 bases, and the junction held 10 bases outside the gene matches. CDR1 and CDR2 from the germline V gene are SGHRS and YFSETQ. This CDR3 has 14 residues. This chain's CDR3 is CASSPDRVTSGYTF. The CDR3 nucleotides read TGCGCCAGCAGCCCGGACAGGGTGACTTCCGGCTACACCTTC.

CDR3 nucleotides: TGTGCCAGCAGCTTGGGTGTATCGGCAGACAGGGAGCTGTTTTTT. Translating it yields CASSLGVSADRELFF. V usage is TRBV7-6 and J usage is TRBJ2-2; D remains unclear. V was shortened by 3 bases and J by 9 bases, with 17 bases between the two germline ends. In germline, CDR1 is SGHVS, CDR2 FNYEAQ. CDR3 size: 15 residues.

Only one count was recorded for this clone. The rearrangement links TRBV7-7 to TRBJ2-6, with 7 bases fitting TRBD2. V shed 5 bases, J shed 2 bases, and the junction held 3 bases outside the gene matches. Germline lookup yields CDR1 SSHAT and CDR2 FNYEAQ (reference sequence). The CDR3 is 15 amino acids. The CDR3, as DNA: TGTGCCAGCAGCCCGGGGAGGGCTGGGGCCAACGTCCTGACTTTC. Its translation: CASSPGRAGANVLTF.